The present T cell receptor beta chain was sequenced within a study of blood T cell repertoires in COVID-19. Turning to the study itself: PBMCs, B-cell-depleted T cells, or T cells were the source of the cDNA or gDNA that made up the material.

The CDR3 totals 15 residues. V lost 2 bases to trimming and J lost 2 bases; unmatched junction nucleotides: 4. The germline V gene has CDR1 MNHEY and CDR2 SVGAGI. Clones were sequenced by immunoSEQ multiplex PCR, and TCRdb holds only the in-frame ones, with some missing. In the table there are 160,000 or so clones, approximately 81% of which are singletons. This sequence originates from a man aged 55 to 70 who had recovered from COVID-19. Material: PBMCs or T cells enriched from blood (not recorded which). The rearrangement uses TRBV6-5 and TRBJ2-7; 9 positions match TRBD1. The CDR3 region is CASSYQGQGTYEQYF. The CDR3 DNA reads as TGTGCCAGCAGTTACCAGGGACAGGGTACCTACGAGCAGTACTTC.